The 27 T cell receptor beta chains below were found in one sample sequenced in a study of blood T cell repertoires in COVID-19. Profiled with immunoSEQ multiplex PCR; TCRdb holds only in-frame clones, not every one. The table lists around 310,000 clones, about 90% of them singletons, with about a tenth in the top ten. The specimen was PBMCs or T cells enriched from blood (not recorded which). Receptors originate from a woman aged 30 to 39 who had recovered from COVID-19.

The chain joins TRBV19 to TRBJ1-4; the match to TRBD1 covers 11 bases. Germline CDR1 LNHDA, CDR2 SQIVND (reference sequence). The CDR3 length is 14 residues. V lost 5 bases to trimming and J lost 7 bases; unmatched junction nucleotides: 3. In nucleotides, the CDR3 is TGTGCCAGTAGTCCCGGGACAGGGGGTGAAAAACTGTTTTTT. Its translation: CASSPGTGGEKLFF. The entire variable domain, with the rest obtained from reference TRBV19 and TRBJ1-4, is as follows: DGGITQSPKYLFRKEGQNVTLSCEQNLNHDAMYWYRQDPGQGLRLIYYSQIVNDFQKGDIAEGYSVSREKKESFPLTVTSAQKNPTAFYLCASSPGTGGEKLFFGSGTQLSVL.

The table lists this clone with a count of one. The chain joins TRBV2 to TRBJ1-3, with D unresolved. The V end lost 3 bases, the J end lost 3 bases, and 9 bases lay between the germline ends. Germline V gives CDR1 SNHLY, CDR2 FYNNEI. CDR3 length: 14 residues. The CDR3 region is CASSDTNYGNTIYF. The CDR3 region has the DNA TGTGCCAGCAGTGACACGAACTATGGAAACACCATATATTTT.

This clone was seen only once. This chain links TRBV12-5 with TRBJ2-1; no clear D. The V and J ends lost 2 bases and 10 bases respectively, with 9 bases between them. Germline V gene lookup returns CDR1 LGHNT and CDR2 FRNRAP. There are 12 residues in the CDR3. The CDR3 loop is CASGLQAGEQFF. The CDR3 nucleotides are TGTGCTAGTGGTTTGCAAGCAGGCGAGCAGTTCTTC. The variable domain in full, with the rest retrieved from reference TRBV12-5 and TRBJ2-1, is DARVTQTPRHKVTEMGQEVTMRCQPILGHNTVFWYRQTMMQGLELLAYFRNRAPLDDSGMPKDRFSAEMPDATLATLKIQPSEPRDSAVYFCASGLQAGEQFFGPGTRLTVL.

CDR3: CASRLAGGREQYF. The CDR3 bases are TGTGCCAGCCGACTAGCGGGAGGGCGCGAGCAGTACTTC. The genes are TRBV12-3 or TRBV12-4 and TRBJ2-7; 14 nucleotides match TRBD2. Trimming took 8 bases from V and 6 from J; bases not matched to a gene: 3. The CDR3 contains 13 residues.

The V and J genes are TRBV5-1 and TRBJ1-4; D is ambiguous. The CDR3 is made up of 16 amino acids. Trimming took 4 bases from V and 4 from J, leaving 17 bases between them. Germline-derived CDR1 and CDR2 are SGHRS and YFSETQ. The CDR3 coding sequence is TGCGCCAGCAGCAGGGAGGGCGGACGGCGTAATGAAAAACTGTTTTTT. This gives the protein CASSREGGRRNEKLFF.

This clone was counted once. The J gene is TRBJ2-1, the V gene TRBV27; TRBD2 is a possible D gene (6 bases). The V end lost 2 bases, the J end lost 2 bases, and 10 bases lay between the germline ends. CDR1 MNHEY and CDR2 SMNVEV come from the germline V gene (reference sequence). CDR3 length: 15 residues. CDR3 in DNA: TGTGCCAGCAGTTTAGGAGGGAACCCCTACAATGAGCAGTTCTTC. Its protein is CASSLGGNPYNEQFF.

This chain uses TRBV28 with TRBJ2-3; the match to TRBD2 covers 10 bases. Looked up from germline, CDR1 is MDHEN and CDR2 is SYDVKM. The CDR3 extends over 17 amino acids. V shed 8 bases, J shed 1 base, and the junction held 12 bases outside the gene matches. The CDR3, as DNA: TGTGCCAGCTTGGCGCTAGCGGGAGTGGGTGGCACAGATACGCAGTATTTT. This encodes CASLALAGVGGTDTQYF.

The chain has TRBV2 and TRBJ2-5; 10 bases map to TRBD2. CDR3 length equals 17 residues. V shed 5 bases and J 2 bases; nucleotides not matched to a gene: 11. Germline CDR1 is SNHLY and CDR2 is FYNNEI. This CDR3 is CASSPLSGRGGQETQYF. The CDR3 nucleotides are TGTGCCAGCAGTCCACTAAGCGGGAGGGGCGGTCAAGAGACCCAGTACTTC.

This chain joins TRBV5-4 and TRBJ2-5, with D uncertain. Germline CDR1 reads SGHNT; CDR2 reads YYREEE (reference sequence). This CDR3 contains 13 residues. The ends were cut back, 2 bases at V and 5 bases at J, with 10 bases in the middle. The CDR3 nucleotides are TGTGCCAGCAGCTTTTTCGTTCTTGAGACCCAGTACTTC. This encodes CASSFFVLETQYF.

This clone was recorded once. The V gene is TRBV7-2, the J gene TRBJ2-1, with D perhaps matching TRBD2 (5 bases). V lost 4 bases to trimming and J lost 4 bases, with 11 bases between them. The germline CDR1 and CDR2 sequences are SGHTA and FQGNSA. The CDR3 is made up of 14 amino acids. CDR3 nucleotides: TGTGCCAGCAGCTCAACGGGGAGATACAATGAGCAGTTCTTC. It encodes CASSSTGRYNEQFF.

The chain uses TRBV5-8 and TRBJ2-7; the match to TRBD1 covers 8 bases. The CDR3 has 17 amino acids. The V gene's germline CDR1 is SGHTS and CDR2 YDEGEE. V was pared by 0 bases and J by 6 bases, with 14 bases of the junction left unmatched. CDR3 amino acids: CASSLVMSWQGAGEQYF. DNA for the CDR3: TGTGCCAGCAGCTTGGTGATGTCCTGGCAGGGGGCGGGCGAGCAGTACTTC.

The gene calls are TRBV5-1 and TRBJ1-1; no clear D. The V and J ends lost 0 bases and 6 bases respectively, with 6 bases between them. CDR3 length: 12 amino acids. Germline lookup yields CDR1 SGHRS and CDR2 YFSETQ. The CDR3 is CASSLGPSEAFF. In nucleotides, the CDR3 is TGCGCCAGCAGCTTGGGGCCTTCTGAAGCTTTCTTT.

The V and J genes are TRBV4-1 and TRBJ1-4, with D possibly being TRBD1 (6 bases). The V end was cut by 3 bases, the J end by 11 bases, with 28 bases between. The CDR3 consists of 18 residues. In germline, CDR1 is MGHRA, CDR2 YSYEKL. CDR3 bases: TGCGCCAGCAGCCAGTGGGCAGTCACTGGGGGCGGGCGGGGGAAACTGTTTTTT. Encoded protein: CASSQWAVTGGGRGKLFF.

V and J are TRBV7-9 and TRBJ2-7, with TRBD2 identical over 13 bases. CDR3 length equals 18 residues. Looked up from germline, CDR1 is SEHNR and CDR2 is FQNEAQ (reference sequence). Trimming at V came to 5 bases and at J to 0 bases, leaving 10 bases not matched to a gene. The CDR3 here is CASSPTAGTSGISYEQYF. The CDR3 DNA is TGTGCCAGCAGCCCAACCGCCGGGACTAGCGGGATCTCCTACGAGCAGTACTTC.

This sequence joins TRBV5-1 and TRBJ2-5; 9 nucleotides match TRBD1. The CDR3 sequence is 14 residues long. Germline values: CDR1 SGHRS, CDR2 YFSETQ. Unmatched junction bases numbered 5, after V lost 4 bases and J lost 4 bases. The CDR3 sequence is CASSTGQGLETQYF. CDR3 DNA: TGCGCCAGCAGCACTGGACAGGGGCTAGAGACCCAGTACTTC.

The chain employs TRBV2 and TRBJ1-2, with D possibly being TRBD1 (5 bases). The ends were cut back, 6 bases at V and 2 bases at J, with 25 bases in the middle. The CDR3 loop spans 18 amino acids. Germline V lookup: CDR1 SNHLY, CDR2 FYNNEI. The CDR3 is CASRTRTGTTKLNYGYTF. The CDR3 region has the DNA TGTGCCAGCAGGACTAGAACCGGGACCACCAAACTCAACTATGGCTACACCTTC.

This clone was observed once. The V gene is TRBV5-1, the J gene TRBJ2-1, with TRBD1 as a possible D gene (6 bases). The CDR3 contains 17 residues. CDR1 and CDR2 (germline): SGHRS, YFSETQ. V was clipped by 6 bases and J by 4 bases, with 23 bases between them. CDR3 nucleotides: TGCGCCAGCACCAACCAGGTCCAGGGGTCCATTTACAATGAGCAGTTCTTC. Translated, it gives CASTNQVQGSIYNEQFF.

The chain carries TRBV19 and TRBJ2-6; no clear D gene. The CDR3 contains 17 residues. V dropped 1 base and J dropped 0 bases, with 10 bases sitting between them. Germline V lookup: CDR1 LNHDA, CDR2 SQIVND (reference sequence). The CDR3 DNA follows: TGTGCCAGTAGTATAGCCCTCCCCGGCTCTGGGGCCAACGTCCTGACTTTC. Its translation is CASSIALPGSGANVLTF.

The V and J genes are TRBV18 and TRBJ2-7; a weak D match, TRBD1 (6 bases). This CDR3 comprises 16 residues. Trimming took 3 bases from V and 3 from J, leaving 18 bases between them. Germline-derived CDR1 and CDR2 are KGHSH and LQKENI. The CDR3: CASSPMWAGESYEQYF. The CDR3 DNA is TGTGCCAGCTCACCGATGTGGGCAGGGGAGAGCTACGAGCAGTACTTC.

The genes are TRBV5-1 and TRBJ2-1; 8 nucleotides line up with TRBD2. In germline, CDR1 is SGHRS, CDR2 YFSETQ. There are 15 residues in the CDR3. Unmatched junction bases numbered 19, after V lost 7 bases and J lost 13 bases. CDR3 protein: CASGYSGGATSDQFF. The CDR3 region has the DNA TGCGCCAGCGGCTACTCCGGGGGGGCTACTTCCGACCAGTTCTTC.

The gene calls are TRBV5-1 and TRBJ2-1; D call uncertain. Trimming pared 3 bases from V and 4 bases from J, leaving 11 bases between. This CDR3 is 14 amino acids long. Germline CDR1 SGHRS, CDR2 YFSETQ. The CDR3 sequence is CASSWATEYNEQFF. The DNA for the CDR3 is TGCGCCAGCAGCTGGGCAACAGAGTACAATGAGCAGTTCTTC.

This chain links TRBV5-6 with TRBJ1-5; 8 bases are a match to TRBD1. Trimming removed 0 bases from V and 5 bases from J; junction bases left unmatched: 4. The CDR3 is made up of 15 amino acids. CDR1 and CDR2 (germline): SGHDT, YYEEEE. The CDR3 region has the DNA TGTGCCAGCAGCTTGGGTCCGGGACAGGATCAGCCCCAGCATTTT. It codes for CASSLGPGQDQPQHF.

The genes are TRBV13 and TRBJ1-1; tentative D call: TRBD1 (5 bases). Germline CDR1 PRHDT, CDR2 FYEKMQ (reference sequence). The CDR3 covers 15 residues. V lost 5 bases to trimming and J lost 6 bases, with 19 bases between them. Here the CDR3 reads CASSVSSGLLPEAFF. CDR3 nucleotides: TGTGCCAGCAGCGTATCCTCAGGGCTCTTGCCTGAAGCTTTCTTT.

This clone has ten or more counts. This sequence joins TRBV12-3 or TRBV12-4 and TRBJ2-5; D might be TRBD1 (5 bases). The ends were cut back, 4 bases at V and 5 bases at J, with 11 bases in the middle. The CDR3 runs 13 residues. As DNA, the CDR3 is TGTGCCAGCAGTTATGGACATTCGGAGACCCAGTACTTC. This codes for CASSYGHSETQYF.

CDR3: CASSPLEVGHNSPLHF. The CDR3 nucleotides read TGTGCCAGCTCACCCCTAGAAGTGGGGCATAATTCACCCCTCCACTTT. The chain is built from TRBV18 and TRBJ1-6; tentatively, D is TRBD1 (5 bases). Trimming removed 3 bases from V and 5 bases from J, with 14 bases in between. Germline CDR1 reads KGHSH; CDR2 reads LQKENI. The CDR3 extends over 16 amino acids.

This clone was picked up one time. The chain recombines TRBV5-1 with TRBJ2-1; TRBD1 agrees at 8 bases. The ends lost 7 bases at V and 8 bases at J; junction bases unmatched: 8. This CDR3 is built from 13 residues. Germline CDR1 reads SGHRS; CDR2 reads YFSETQ. DNA for the CDR3: TGCGCCAGCTTACGACAGGGGAGCGATGAGCAGTTCTTC. Protein sequence: CASLRQGSDEQFF.

This sequence joins TRBV7-3 and TRBJ2-2, with TRBD1 identical over 8 bases. Germline CDR1 is SGHTA and CDR2 is FQGTGA. CDR3 length: 15 residues. V was pared by 5 bases and J by 4 bases, with 6 bases of the junction left unmatched. This chain's CDR3 is CASSRTGIVTGELFF. CDR3 nucleotide sequence: TGTGCCAGCAGCCGGACAGGGATAGTCACCGGGGAGCTGTTTTTT.